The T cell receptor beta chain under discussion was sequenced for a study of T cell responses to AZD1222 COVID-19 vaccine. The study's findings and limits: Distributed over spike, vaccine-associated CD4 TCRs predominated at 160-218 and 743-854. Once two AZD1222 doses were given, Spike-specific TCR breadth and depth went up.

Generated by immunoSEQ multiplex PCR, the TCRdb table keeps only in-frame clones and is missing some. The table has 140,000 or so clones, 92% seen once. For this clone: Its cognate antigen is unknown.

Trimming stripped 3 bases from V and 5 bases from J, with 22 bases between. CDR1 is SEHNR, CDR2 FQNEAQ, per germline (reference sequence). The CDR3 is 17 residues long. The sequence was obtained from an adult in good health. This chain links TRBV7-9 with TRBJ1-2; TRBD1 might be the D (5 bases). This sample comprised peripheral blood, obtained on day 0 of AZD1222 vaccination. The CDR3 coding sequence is TGTGCCAGCAGCTTGAGGGGCGAAGGGGCGAGGGTATATGGCTACACCTTC. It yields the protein CASSLRGEGARVYGYTF.